This T cell receptor (beta chain) was found in a study of blood T cell repertoires in COVID-19 (dated by TCRdb to 2019 to 2021). Some background on the complete study: Collaborator samples came from the United States, Italy and Spain and covered acute and convalescent phases of COVID-19. The prospective study material was composed of cDNA or gDNA derived from T cells, B-cell-depleted T cells, or PBMCs. Deeply sampled blood TCRbeta repertoires from subjects exposed to, actively infected with, or recovered from COVID-19 were included in the dataset. The repertoires were released in a freely available public database intended as a resource for research on the immune response to SARS-CoV-2. The samples were drawn from the first 160 participants of the ongoing ImmuneRACE study and from some 1,300 subjects provided by 6 global collaborators. The sample metadata nearly always contained a de-identified subject ID, COVID-19 status, age in years and sex. Where available, HLA class I and class II types were taken from metadata supplied by the sample provider and were not determined by assay-based typing. Study-wide findings and limitations: How much clinical and demographic metadata was included differed by source and by participant, and the metadata was provided uncurated.

Enrolling through a virtual design, the prospective study's participants ranged in age from roughly 18 to 100 years and lived across about two dozen United States geographic areas. In the prospective study, cohorts were assigned on the basis of participant-reported clinical history obtained from a screening survey and a study questionnaire. Exposed participants had been in contact with someone with a PCR-confirmed or clinician-diagnosed COVID-19 case within 2 weeks of study entry. Mobile phlebotomists in the prospective study collected whole blood, serum and a nasopharyngeal or oropharyngeal swab from every participant. Over an approximately 2-month period, participants in the prospective study had the option of providing additional blood draws and questionnaires. Before DNA extraction, prospective study blood samples were shipped either frozen or at room temperature. TCRbeta CDR3 regions were amplified from genomic DNA by means of the immunoSEQ Assay, a bias-controlled multiplex PCR. In the original analysis: Within the assay, amplification of reference gene primers was used to estimate how many nucleated cells each sample contained. Sequence reads were collapsed and filtered to measure the absolute abundance of every unique TCRbeta CDR3 rearrangement. For each sample, productive Simpson clonality was calculated as the square root of Simpson's diversity index over productive rearrangements. TCRdb holds this immuneACCESS table with in-frame rearrangements only. Some clones are missing; in checked studies, unresolved V genes explain under half, and the rest has no known cause. V, J and clone size derive from that table, while D and trimming were established from the DNA sequence. The sample includes roughly 380,000 clones, with 85% to 90% observed a single time. Approximately 1% of the sample belongs to the ten largest clones.

This clone was counted a single time. It lacks a known antigen. Base qualities are missing; no much larger clone stands one base away. The CDR3 has 13 amino acids, counting the end cysteine and phenylalanine. Kept here is only the CDR3 DNA, which spans 39 bases and is read in frame from base 1. The germline V gene (reference sequence) provides CDR1 MNHEY and CDR2 SMNVEV. Trimming costs V 4 bases and J 0 bases, and their ends lie 4 bases apart. The TCR originated in a woman in her 30s who had been exposed to COVID-19. The sample taken for sequencing was PBMCs or T cells enriched from blood (not recorded which). Recombination connected TRBV27 to TRBJ2-1, with no reliable assignment of the D segment. CDR3 sequence: CASSSYSYNEQFF. The DNA sequence follows: TGTGCCAGCAGTTCCTACTCCTACAATGAGCAGTTCTTC.